This T cell receptor beta chain was recorded in a study of cytomegalovirus exposure and HLA in healthy donors. General study points: Across all donors, roughly uniform sequencing depth was an assumption of the presence/absence analyses. As a later analysis showed, a missense DCLRE1C variant was linked to trimming of TCR beta V- and J-genes. Cytomegalovirus association was listed for about 150 TCR beta chains.

The CDR3 has 15 residues. The junction had 6 bases not matched to a gene; V was cut back by 2 bases and J by 2 bases. Germline CDR1 reads LNHNV; CDR2 reads YYDKDF (reference sequence). Concerning this clone itself: Its antigen is undetermined.

The PCR contained 60 Vbeta and 13 Jbeta primers. In the source study's methods: In a later analysis, around 10 million of around 75 million unique beta chains occurred in at least two donors. Sequencing used immunoSEQ multiplex PCR; TCRdb keeps in-frame clones, though not all of them. V and J calls and clone size follow that table, whereas D and trimming were derived from the DNA. The sample lists roughly 130,000 clones; roughly 78% were seen once. The origin of this receptor is a man aged 40-50 years in good health and CMV-seronegative. Sequencing was performed on PBMCs. This chain links TRBV15 with TRBJ2-7; 7 nucleotides align to TRBD1. CDR3 loop: CATSRYSTGTYEQYF. For the CDR3, the DNA is TGTGCCACCAGCAGATATTCGACAGGGACCTACGAGCAGTACTTC.